A selection of T cell receptor beta chains follows, all from one sample in a study of blood T cell repertoires in COVID-19. This table comes from immunoSEQ multiplex PCR, and its TCRdb copy is limited to in-frame clones, with some not included. The table lists hundreds of thousands of clones, around 88% of them singletons. Sequences were obtained from peripheral blood. These receptor sequences come from a woman between 70 and 85 years old with COVID-19, enrolled during active disease. Both conserved end residues are part of each CDR3. A D gene is named only where the DNA matches it firmly. Where a row states a size, it is once, few, many or the class of an expanded clone; other rows omit it.

CDR3 length	clone size	D gene	J gene	V gene	CDR3 DNA	CDR3 protein
15	.	.	TRBJ2-7	TRBV2	TGTGCCAGCAGTGAGGGGGCATCTCAATCCTACGAGCAGTACTTC	CASSEGASQSYEQYF
15	.	TRBD1	TRBJ2-1	TRBV5-1	TGCGCCAGCAGCTCCAGACGGACAGGGGACAATGAGCAGTTCTTC	CASSSRRTGDNEQFF
14	.	TRBD2	TRBJ2-3	TRBV11-2	TGTGCCAGCAACGGACTAGCGTGGGCAGATACGCAGTATTTT	CASNGLAWADTQYF
19	.	TRBD1	TRBJ2-3	TRBV9	TGTGCCAGCAGCATCGAACATCTTGACAGGGGCAACCACGGAGATACGCAGTATTTT	CASSIEHLDRGNHGDTQYF
14	.	.	TRBJ1-1	TRBV5-1	TGCGCCAGCAGCTTGGAGCGGGGTAGCACTGAAGCTTTCTTT	CASSLERGSTEAFF
15	once	TRBD1	TRBJ1-5	TRBV5-5	TGTGCCAGCAGCTCCGGGACAGGGGGCAATCAGCCCCAGCATTTT	CASSSGTGGNQPQHF
13	few	.	TRBJ1-1	TRBV6-2/TRBV6-3	TGTGCCAGCAGTTACCGCGGGAACACTGAAGCTTTCTTT	CASSYRGNTEAFF
14	.	TRBD1	TRBJ1-2	TRBV6-5	TGTGCCAGCAGTTACGAGACAGGGGGCGGTGGCTACACCTTC	CASSYETGGGGYTF
15	.	.	TRBJ2-7	TRBV7-9	TGTGCCAGCAGCTTGGAGGGGGCCCAATCCTACGAGCAGTACTTC	CASSLEGAQSYEQYF
17	.	.	TRBJ1-1	TRBV18	TGTGCCAGCTCACCACCGATGGGGGGGGAGATGAACACTGAAGCTTTCTTT	CASSPPMGGEMNTEAFF
13	.	.	TRBJ1-2	TRBV6-6	TGTGCCAGCAGCCTCCGGGACAACGGGGGCTACACCTTC	CASSLRDNGGYTF
13	.	.	TRBJ1-2	TRBV6-5	TGTGCCAGCAGGCGGGGTGTTAACTATGGCTACACCTTC	CASRRGVNYGYTF
14	.	.	TRBJ2-1	TRBV9	TGTGCCAGCACAGCGGTTAGCTCCTACAATGAGCAGTTCTTC	CASTAVSSYNEQFF
12	.	.	TRBJ1-1	TRBV13	TGTGCCAGCAGCTTAGGTCCGGGTGAAGCTTTCTTT	CASSLGPGEAFF
17	.	TRBD1	TRBJ1-4	TRBV28	TGTGCCAGCAGTTCGGCCCACTTGGGACAGGGGAATGAAAAACTGTTTTTT	CASSSAHLGQGNEKLFF
14	few	TRBD1	TRBJ1-1	TRBV27	TGTGCCAGCAGGCCAGGGGGCCGGAACACTGAAGCTTTCTTT	CASRPGGRNTEAFF
12	.	.	TRBJ2-2	TRBV5-1	TGCGCCAGCAGCCCCAGAGGCGGGGAGCTGTTTTTT	CASSPRGGELFF
13	.	.	TRBJ2-7	TRBV12-3/TRBV12-4	TGTGCCTGTCGGGTCCCGAGCTCCTACGAGCAGTACTTC	CACRVPSSYEQYF
15	.	.	TRBJ1-2	TRBV18	TGTGCCAGCTCCCTAACAGAAACCTCTAACTATGGCTACACCTTC	CASSLTETSNYGYTF
17	.	TRBD1	TRBJ1-2	TRBV24-1	TGTGCCACCAGTGACTTGCAGGGGGCTCCTGATAACTATGGCTACACCTTC	CATSDLQGAPDNYGYTF
15	.	.	TRBJ1-4	TRBV5-1	TGCGCCAGCAGCTGGGGGGGAACTACAGATGAAAAACTGTTTTTT	CASSWGGTTDEKLFF
15	.	TRBD1	TRBJ2-5	TRBV24-1	TGTGCCACCAGTGATCCCAAGGGGGCCGGGGAGACCCAGTACTTC	CATSDPKGAGETQYF
15	once	TRBD2	TRBJ2-5	TRBV7-2	TGTGCCAGCAGCTTTGTCACTAGCGAAGCAGAGACCCAGTACTTC	CASSFVTSEAETQYF
13	.	TRBD1	TRBJ1-2	TRBV18	TGTGCCAGCTCCGTACAGGGGGTCGGTGGCTACACCTTC	CASSVQGVGGYTF
16	.	.	TRBJ1-6	TRBV5-3	TGTGCCAGAAGCTTGATTGAGGGTTCAAGGGAGTCACCCCTCCACTTT	CARSLIEGSRESPLHF
19	.	.	TRBJ1-1	TRBV4-1	TGCGCCAGCAGCCCTGTCCCCACAGGGAAATTATTGCCGAACACTGAAGCTTTCTTT	CASSPVPTGKLLPNTEAFF
15	.	.	TRBJ1-1	TRBV5-1	TGCGCCAGCAGCTACTCCGGCCAAGGGGACACTGAAGCTTTCTTT	CASSYSGQGDTEAFF
13	few	TRBD1	TRBJ2-2	TRBV10-2	TGCGCCAGCAGTGAGACAGGGGCCGGGGAGCTGTTTTTT	CASSETGAGELFF
15	.	.	TRBJ1-5	TRBV28	TGTGCCAGCAGTTTTTCGGGGGACCCGTATCAGCCCCAGCATTTT	CASSFSGDPYQPQHF
13	few	.	TRBJ1-1	TRBV18	TGTGCCAGCTCACTCGACAGGAACACTGAAGCTTTCTTT	CASSLDRNTEAFF
15	.	TRBD2	TRBJ2-1	TRBV6-5	TGTGCCAGCAGTTTGGCGGGGGGGCCTTACAATGAGCAGTTCTTC	CASSLAGGPYNEQFF
16	.	.	TRBJ2-7	TRBV21-1	TGTGCCAGCAGCAAAGCGCGAGCGGGGGGGCCTGACGAGCAGTACTTC	CASSKARAGGPDEQYF
14	.	.	TRBJ1-6	TRBV11-2	TGTGCCAGCAGCTTAGAGGCGGGAAATTCACCCCTCCACTTT	CASSLEAGNSPLHF
15	.	.	TRBJ1-6	TRBV18	TGTGCCAGCTCACCAGAGTCGGGACTGAGGTCACCCCTCCACTTT	CASSPESGLRSPLHF
16	.	TRBD1	TRBJ1-1	TRBV6-2/TRBV6-3	TGTGCCAGCAGCCCAACAGGGGGCGGGGTGAACACTGAAGCTTTCTTT	CASSPTGGGVNTEAFF
16	few	.	TRBJ2-5	TRBV11-2	TGTGCCAGCGGCCCTCAGGGGAACAGGGCGATAGAGACCCAGTACTTC	CASGPQGNRAIETQYF
13	.	.	TRBJ2-7	TRBV5-1	TGCGCCAGCAGCCGGACAGAGTCCTACGAGCAGTACTTC	CASSRTESYEQYF
14	.	.	TRBJ1-2	TRBV5-1	TGCGCCAGCAGCTTAGCTCCCACGGGCTATGGCTACACCTTC	CASSLAPTGYGYTF
14	.	.	TRBJ2-7	TRBV2	TGTGCCAGCAACCTCGACAGTAAAGACTACGAGCAGTACTTC	CASNLDSKDYEQYF
19	.	.	TRBJ2-7	TRBV7-2	TGTGCCAGCAGCTTAAGGAGGCCTCTTAGCGGCCCCAGCTCCTACGAGCAGTACTTC	CASSLRRPLSGPSSYEQYF
17	.	TRBD1	TRBJ1-1	TRBV18	TGTGCCAGCTCCCCCAAGACAGGGTCAAGGGTGAACACTGAAGCTTTCTTT	CASSPKTGSRVNTEAFF
15	.	.	TRBJ2-3	TRBV9	TGTGCCAGCAGCCCAGGAGGCGGAGACACAGATACGCAGTATTTT	CASSPGGGDTDTQYF
18	.	TRBD2	TRBJ2-3	TRBV28	TGTGCCAGCAGTTTAATTAACGGACTAGCGGATAGCACAGATACGCAGTATTTT	CASSLINGLADSTDTQYF
13	.	.	TRBJ1-1	TRBV6-5	TGTGCCAGCAGTTACGCAGAAAACACTGAAGCTTTCTTT	CASSYAENTEAFF
13	.	TRBD1	TRBJ1-2	TRBV18	TGTGCCAGCTCACCTCAGGGGGCTTATGGCTACACCTTC	CASSPQGAYGYTF
15	.	TRBD1	TRBJ2-7	TRBV28	TGTGCCAGCAGGGGGGTGGGACAGGGGTCCTACGAGCAGTACTTC	CASRGVGQGSYEQYF
15	.	.	TRBJ1-3	TRBV21-1	TGTGCCAGCAGCAAAGGGCCGGGTACTGGAAACACCATATATTTT	CASSKGPGTGNTIYF
14	.	.	TRBJ1-1	TRBV7-9	TGTGCCAGCAGCCCCCTACAGGGCAACACTGAAGCTTTCTTT	CASSPLQGNTEAFF
15	.	TRBD1	TRBJ2-7	TRBV14	TGTGCCAGCAGCCAAACCGGGACAGGGGGCAGCGAGCAGTACTTC	CASSQTGTGGSEQYF
14	.	TRBD1	TRBJ1-6	TRBV7-2	TGTGCCAGCAGCTCAGGACAGGGGAGGTCACCCCTCCACTTT	CASSSGQGRSPLHF
13	.	.	TRBJ2-3	TRBV10-3	TGTGCCATCAGTGAGTCGTCGTCAGATACGCAGTATTTT	CAISESSSDTQYF
15	.	.	TRBJ1-2	TRBV13	TGTGCCAGCAGCCCGCCCGGGGAGGCTAACTATGGCTACACCTTC	CASSPPGEANYGYTF
12	.	.	TRBJ1-1	TRBV2	TGTGCCAGCAACCTAAAGAACACTGAAGCTTTCTTT	CASNLKNTEAFF
13	.	.	TRBJ1-1	TRBV7-9	TGTGCCAGCAGCTTAGAGACTAACACTGAAGCTTTCTTT	CASSLETNTEAFF
16	.	TRBD1	TRBJ1-4	TRBV5-1	TGCGCCAGCAGCTTAACAGGGGGCGCAACTAATGAAAAACTGTTTTTT	CASSLTGGATNEKLFF
15	.	TRBD2	TRBJ2-1	TRBV9	TGTGCCAGCAGCGTAGTCGGGGGGGCCTGGAATGAGCAGTTCTTC	CASSVVGGAWNEQFF